This T cell receptor (beta chain) is from a study of T cell changes during pregnancy in multiple sclerosis. Only in-frame clones appear in the TCRdb table, and some are missing; sequencing was by immunoSEQ multiplex PCR. The sample yields about 69,000 clones, just over 90% seen once. The germline gives CDR1 SGDLS, CDR2 YYNGEE. This CDR3 region has 16 residues. The junction had 5 bases not matched to a gene; V was cut back by 3 bases and J by 3 bases. The TCR was taken from a female donor with multiple sclerosis, enrolled in a pregnancy study. V usage is TRBV9 and J usage is TRBJ2-3; TRBD2 agrees at 12 bases. The source material was peripheral blood, sampled in the third trimester of pregnancy. The CDR3 spells CASSGTSGGRTDTQYF. CDR3 nucleotides: TGTGCCAGCAGCGGTACTAGCGGGGGGAGGACAGATACGCAGTATTTT.